This T cell receptor (beta chain) was found in a study of shared clonotypes between healthy human individuals. Overall study: Sampling drew on donors who were a couple of women and a few men aged 18 to 49. The plates for each donor numbered three CD4 naive, three CD4 memory, two CD8 naive and one CD8 memory. Study-wide results and limits: In general, naive subsets displayed greater estimated richness than memory subsets did.

Germline V gene data show CDR1 as MNHEY and CDR2 as SMNVEV (reference sequence). The CDR3 sequence is 14 residues long. Trimming cost V 5 bases and J 3 bases; bases outside gene matches: 7. In the authors' methods: Junction-only sequences without quality scores were provided by ImmunoSEQ, so filtering was different. TCRdb keeps only in-frame clones here, not all; method: immunoSEQ multiplex PCR. That table furnishes V, J and clone size, whereas the DNA furnished D and trimming. In the table there are 1 million to 1.3 million clones, 70% to 80% of which are singletons. In regard to this clone: What it binds is unknown.

What was sequenced was memory CD4+ T cells from PBMCs. As to subset: CD45RA-negative fraction. This clonotype was obtained from a man aged 18-30 years in good health. Some clones in this sample may be carry-over from other donors' samples. The rearrangement links TRBV27 to TRBJ2-7; TRBD1 matches 7 bases. CDR3 sequence (DNA): TGTGCCAGCAGTCCCCGGGACAGTGGCTACGAGCAGTACTTC. Its protein is CASSPRDSGYEQYF.